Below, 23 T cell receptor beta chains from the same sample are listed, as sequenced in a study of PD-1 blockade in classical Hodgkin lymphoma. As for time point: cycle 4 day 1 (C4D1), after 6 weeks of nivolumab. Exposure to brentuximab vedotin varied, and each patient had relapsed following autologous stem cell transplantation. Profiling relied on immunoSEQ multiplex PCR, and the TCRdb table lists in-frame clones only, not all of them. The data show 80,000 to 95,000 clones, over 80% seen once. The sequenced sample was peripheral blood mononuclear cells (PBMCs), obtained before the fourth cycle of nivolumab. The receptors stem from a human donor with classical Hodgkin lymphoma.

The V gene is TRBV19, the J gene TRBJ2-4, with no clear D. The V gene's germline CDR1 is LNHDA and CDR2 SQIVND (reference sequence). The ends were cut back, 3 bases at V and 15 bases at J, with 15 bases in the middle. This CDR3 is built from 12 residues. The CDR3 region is CASSMVGTTSYF. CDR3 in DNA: TGTGCCAGTAGTATGGTTGGTACTACTTCGTACTTC.

Here the CDR3 DNA reads TGTGCCAGCAGTTTAGAGTGGACAGAGAACACTGAAGCTTTCTTT. This encodes CASSLEWTENTEAFF. The rearrangement joins TRBV27 to TRBJ1-1; weak D call: TRBD1 (6 bases). The ends were cut back, 2 bases at V and 1 base at J, with 11 bases in the middle. The CDR3 length is 15 residues. CDR1 and CDR2 from the germline V gene are MNHEY and SMNVEV (reference sequence).

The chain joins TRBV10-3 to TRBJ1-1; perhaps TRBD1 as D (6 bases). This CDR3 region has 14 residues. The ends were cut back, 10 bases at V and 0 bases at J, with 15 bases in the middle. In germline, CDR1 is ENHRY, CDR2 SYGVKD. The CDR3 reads CATYNRELNTEAFF. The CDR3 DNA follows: TGTGCCACTTATAACAGGGAATTGAACACTGAAGCTTTCTTT.

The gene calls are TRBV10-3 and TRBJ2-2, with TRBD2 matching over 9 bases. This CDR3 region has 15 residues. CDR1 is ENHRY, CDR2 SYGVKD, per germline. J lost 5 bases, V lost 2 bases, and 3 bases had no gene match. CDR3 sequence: CAISEISGSTGELFF. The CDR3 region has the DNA TGTGCCATCAGTGAGATTAGCGGGAGTACCGGGGAGCTGTTTTTT.

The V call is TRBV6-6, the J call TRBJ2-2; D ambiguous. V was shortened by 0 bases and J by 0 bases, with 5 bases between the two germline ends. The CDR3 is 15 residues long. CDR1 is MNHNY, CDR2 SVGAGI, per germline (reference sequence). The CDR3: CASSYSLPNTGELFF. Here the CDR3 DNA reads TGTGCCAGCAGTTACTCCTTGCCGAACACCGGGGAGCTGTTTTTT.

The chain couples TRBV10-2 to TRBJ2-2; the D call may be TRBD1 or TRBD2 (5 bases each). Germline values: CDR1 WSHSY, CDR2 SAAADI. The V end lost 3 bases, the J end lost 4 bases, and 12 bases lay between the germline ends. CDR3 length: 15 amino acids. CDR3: CASSERGAITGELFF. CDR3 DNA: TGCGCCAGCAGTGAACGAGGGGCGATCACCGGGGAGCTGTTTTTT.

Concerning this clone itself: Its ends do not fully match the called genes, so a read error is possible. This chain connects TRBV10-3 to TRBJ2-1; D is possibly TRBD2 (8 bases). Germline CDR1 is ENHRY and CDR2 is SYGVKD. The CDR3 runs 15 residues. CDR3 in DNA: TGTGCCATCAGTGAGGACAGGGAAGCGGGAGTTGAGGAGTTCTTC. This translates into CAISEDREAGVEEFF.

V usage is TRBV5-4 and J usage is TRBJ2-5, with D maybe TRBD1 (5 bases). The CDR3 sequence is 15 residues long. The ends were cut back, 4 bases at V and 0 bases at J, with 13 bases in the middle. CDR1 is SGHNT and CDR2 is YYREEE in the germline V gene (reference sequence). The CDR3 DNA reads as TGTGCCAGCAGCCTCCCGACAGCACACCAAGAGACCCAGTACTTC. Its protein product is CASSLPTAHQETQYF.

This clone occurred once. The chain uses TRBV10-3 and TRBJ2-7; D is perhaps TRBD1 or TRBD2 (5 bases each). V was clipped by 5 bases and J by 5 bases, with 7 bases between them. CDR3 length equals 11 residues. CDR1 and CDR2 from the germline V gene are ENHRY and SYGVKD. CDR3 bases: TGTGCCATCAGTTTGGGGGACGAGCAGTACTTC. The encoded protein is CAISLGDEQYF.

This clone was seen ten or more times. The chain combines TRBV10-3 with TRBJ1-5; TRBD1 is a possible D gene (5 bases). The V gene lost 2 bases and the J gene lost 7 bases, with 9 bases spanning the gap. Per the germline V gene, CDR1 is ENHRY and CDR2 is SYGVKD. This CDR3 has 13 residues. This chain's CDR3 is CAISEGTGQPQHF. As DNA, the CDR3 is TGTGCCATCAGTGAGGGGACTGGGCAGCCCCAGCATTTT.

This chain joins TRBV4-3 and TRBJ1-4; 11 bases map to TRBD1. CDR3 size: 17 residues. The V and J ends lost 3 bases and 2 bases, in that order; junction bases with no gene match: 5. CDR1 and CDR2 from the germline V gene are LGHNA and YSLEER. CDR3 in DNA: TGCGCCAGCAGCCAGCGGACAGGGGGCGGGACTAATGAAAAACTGTTTTTT. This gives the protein CASSQRTGGGTNEKLFF.

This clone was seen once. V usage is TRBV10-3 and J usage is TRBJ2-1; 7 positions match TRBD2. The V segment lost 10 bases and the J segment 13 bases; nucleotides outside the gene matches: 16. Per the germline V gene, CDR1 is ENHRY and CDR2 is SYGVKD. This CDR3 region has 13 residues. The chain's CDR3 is CATTGGSFHSQFF. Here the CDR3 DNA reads TGTGCCACCACAGGCGGGAGCTTCCATTCTCAGTTCTTC.

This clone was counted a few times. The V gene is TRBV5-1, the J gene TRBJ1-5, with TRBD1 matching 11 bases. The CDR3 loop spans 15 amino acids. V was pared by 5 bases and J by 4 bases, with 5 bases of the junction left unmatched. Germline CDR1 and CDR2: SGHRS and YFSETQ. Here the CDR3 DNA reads TGCGCCAGCAGAACCGGGACAGGGGGAAATCAGCCCCAGCATTTT. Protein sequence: CASRTGTGGNQPQHF.

CDR3 in amino acids: CASRTSTSFPYEQYF. CDR3 bases: TGTGCCAGCAGAACCTCGACTAGCTTCCCCTACGAGCAGTACTTC. The rearrangement joins TRBV6-1 to TRBJ2-7; 7 bases are shared with TRBD2. This CDR3 is 15 amino acids long. CDR1 and CDR2 (germline): MNHNS, SASEGT. The V segment lost 6 bases and the J segment 2 bases; nucleotides outside the gene matches: 10.

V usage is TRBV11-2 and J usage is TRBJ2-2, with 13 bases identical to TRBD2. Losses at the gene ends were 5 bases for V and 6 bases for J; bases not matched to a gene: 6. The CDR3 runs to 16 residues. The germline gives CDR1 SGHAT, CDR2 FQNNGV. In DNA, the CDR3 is TGTGCCAGCAGCCCTGGACTAGCGGGAGTAGCCGGGGAGCTGTTTTTT. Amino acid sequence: CASSPGLAGVAGELFF.

In nucleotides, the CDR3 is TGTGCCAGCAGCTTGCAGCAGACCTACGAGCAGTACTTC. Translation gives CASSLQQTYEQYF. The V and J genes are TRBV5-6 and TRBJ2-7; D uncertain. Trimming stripped 1 base from V and 2 bases from J, with 7 bases between. The CDR3 is 13 amino acids. The germline gives CDR1 SGHDT, CDR2 YYEEEE.

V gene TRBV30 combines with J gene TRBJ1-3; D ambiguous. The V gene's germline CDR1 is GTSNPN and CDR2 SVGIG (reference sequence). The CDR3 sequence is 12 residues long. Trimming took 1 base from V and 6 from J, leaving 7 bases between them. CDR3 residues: CAWSATANTIYF. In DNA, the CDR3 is TGTGCCTGGAGTGCTACAGCAAACACCATATATTTT.

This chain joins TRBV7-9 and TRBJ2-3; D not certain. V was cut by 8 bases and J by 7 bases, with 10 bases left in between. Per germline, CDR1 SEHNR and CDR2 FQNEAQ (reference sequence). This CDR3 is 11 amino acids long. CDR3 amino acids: CASEVQYTQYF. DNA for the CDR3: TGTGCCAGCGAGGTACAGTATACGCAGTATTTT.

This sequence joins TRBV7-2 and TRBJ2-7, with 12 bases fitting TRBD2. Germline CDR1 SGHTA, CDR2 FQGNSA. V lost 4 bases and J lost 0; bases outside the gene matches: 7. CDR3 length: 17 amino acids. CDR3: CASSSLAGGSLSYEQYF. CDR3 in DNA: TGTGCCAGCAGCTCCCTAGCGGGAGGGTCCCTCTCCTACGAGCAGTACTTC.

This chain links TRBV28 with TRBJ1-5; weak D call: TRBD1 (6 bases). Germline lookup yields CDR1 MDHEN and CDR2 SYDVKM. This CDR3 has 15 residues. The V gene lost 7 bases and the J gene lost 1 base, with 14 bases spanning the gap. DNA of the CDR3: TGTGCCAGCATTAAACAGGGTGGGAGCAATCAGCCCCAGCATTTT. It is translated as CASIKQGGSNQPQHF.

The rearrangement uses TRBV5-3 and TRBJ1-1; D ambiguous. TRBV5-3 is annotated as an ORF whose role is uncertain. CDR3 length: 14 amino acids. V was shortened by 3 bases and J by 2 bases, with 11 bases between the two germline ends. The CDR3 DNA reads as TGTGCCAGAAGCTGCCCCCCAATTAACACTGAAGCTTTCTTT. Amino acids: CARSCPPINTEAFF.

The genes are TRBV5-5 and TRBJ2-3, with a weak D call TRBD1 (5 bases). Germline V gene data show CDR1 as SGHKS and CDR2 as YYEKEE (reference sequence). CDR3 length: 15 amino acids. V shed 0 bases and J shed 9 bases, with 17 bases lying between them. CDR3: CASSLGGSPTLTQYF. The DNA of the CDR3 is TGTGCCAGCAGCTTGGGGGGCTCACCAACTTTAACGCAGTATTTT.

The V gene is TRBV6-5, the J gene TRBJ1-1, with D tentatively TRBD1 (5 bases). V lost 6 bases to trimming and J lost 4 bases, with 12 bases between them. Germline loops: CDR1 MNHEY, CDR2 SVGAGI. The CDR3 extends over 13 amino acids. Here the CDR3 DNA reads TGTGCCAGCAGCCGCCCGGGGGGCACTGAAGCTTTCTTT. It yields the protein CASSRPGGTEAFF.